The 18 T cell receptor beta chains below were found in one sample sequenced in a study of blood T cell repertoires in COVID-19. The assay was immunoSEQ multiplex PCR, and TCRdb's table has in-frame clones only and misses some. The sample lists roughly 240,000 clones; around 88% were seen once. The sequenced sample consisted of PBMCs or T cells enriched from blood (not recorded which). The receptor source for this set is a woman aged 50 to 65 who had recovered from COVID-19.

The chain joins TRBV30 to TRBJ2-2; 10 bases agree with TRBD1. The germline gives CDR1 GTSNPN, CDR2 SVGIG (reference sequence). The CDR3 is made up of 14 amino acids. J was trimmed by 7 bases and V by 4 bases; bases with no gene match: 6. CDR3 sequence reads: CAWTGDRGIGELFF. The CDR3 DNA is TGTGCCTGGACTGGGGACAGGGGAATCGGGGAGCTGTTTTTT.

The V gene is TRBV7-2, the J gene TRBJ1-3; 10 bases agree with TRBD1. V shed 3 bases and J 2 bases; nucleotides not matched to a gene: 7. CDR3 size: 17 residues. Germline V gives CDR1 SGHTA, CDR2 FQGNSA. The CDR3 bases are TGTGCCAGCAGCTTGAGGCCCGGGACAGGGGCTGGAAACACCATATATTTT. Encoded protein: CASSLRPGTGAGNTIYF.

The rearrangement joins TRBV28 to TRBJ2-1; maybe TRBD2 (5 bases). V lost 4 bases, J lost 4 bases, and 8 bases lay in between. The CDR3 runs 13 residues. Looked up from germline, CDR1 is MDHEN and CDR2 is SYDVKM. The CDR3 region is CASSYSGYNEQFF. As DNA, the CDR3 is TGTGCCAGCAGTTACTCGGGATACAATGAGCAGTTCTTC. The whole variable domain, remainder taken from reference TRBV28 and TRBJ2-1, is DVKVTQSSRYLVKRTGEKVFLECVQDMDHENMFWYRQDPGLGLRLIYFSYDVKMKEKGDIPEGYSVSREKKERFSLILESASTNQTSMYLCASSYSGYNEQFFGPGTRLTVL.

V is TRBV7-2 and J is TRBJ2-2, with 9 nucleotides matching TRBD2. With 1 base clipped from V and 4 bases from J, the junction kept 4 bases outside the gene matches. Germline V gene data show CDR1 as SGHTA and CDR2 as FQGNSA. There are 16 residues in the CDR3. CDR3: CASSLVAGDPTGELFF. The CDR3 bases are TGTGCCAGCAGCTTAGTAGCGGGGGATCCCACCGGGGAGCTGTTTTTT.

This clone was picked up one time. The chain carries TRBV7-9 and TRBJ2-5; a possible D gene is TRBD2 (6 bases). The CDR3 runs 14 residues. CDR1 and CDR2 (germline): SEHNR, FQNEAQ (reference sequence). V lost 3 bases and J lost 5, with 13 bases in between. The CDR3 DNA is TGTGCCAGCAGCTTTGGTGGTAGCGGTGAGACCCAGTACTTC. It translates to CASSFGGSGETQYF.

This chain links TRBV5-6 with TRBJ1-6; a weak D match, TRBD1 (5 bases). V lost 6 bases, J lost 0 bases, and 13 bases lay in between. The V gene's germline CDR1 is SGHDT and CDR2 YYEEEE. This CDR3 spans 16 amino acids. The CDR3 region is CASTSTESSYNSPLHF. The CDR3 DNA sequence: TGTGCCAGCACCTCGACAGAGAGCTCCTATAATTCACCCCTCCACTTT.

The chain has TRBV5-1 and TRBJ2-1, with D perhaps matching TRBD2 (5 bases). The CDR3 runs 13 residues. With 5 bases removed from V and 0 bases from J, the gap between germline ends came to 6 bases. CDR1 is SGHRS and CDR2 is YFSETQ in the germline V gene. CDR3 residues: CASRGSSYNEQFF. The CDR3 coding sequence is TGCGCCAGCAGGGGGAGCTCCTACAATGAGCAGTTCTTC.

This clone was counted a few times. For the CDR3, the DNA is TGTGCCAGCAGTACCACTAGCGGAGTACTGTCTGAGCAGTTCTTC. It codes for CASSTTSGVLSEQFF. The V call is TRBV27, the J call TRBJ2-1; 8 bases fit TRBD2. Germline CDR1 is MNHEY and CDR2 is SMNVEV (reference sequence). The CDR3 runs 15 residues. Trimming took 5 bases from V and 9 from J; bases not matched to a gene: 12.

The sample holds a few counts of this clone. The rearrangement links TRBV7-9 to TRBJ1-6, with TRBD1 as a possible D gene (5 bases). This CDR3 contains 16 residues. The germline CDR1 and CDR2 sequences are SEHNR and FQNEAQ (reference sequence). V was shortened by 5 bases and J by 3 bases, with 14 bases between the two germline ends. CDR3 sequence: CASSQGLGFYNSPLHF. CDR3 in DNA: TGTGCCAGCAGCCAGGGACTAGGGTTCTATAATTCACCCCTCCACTTT.

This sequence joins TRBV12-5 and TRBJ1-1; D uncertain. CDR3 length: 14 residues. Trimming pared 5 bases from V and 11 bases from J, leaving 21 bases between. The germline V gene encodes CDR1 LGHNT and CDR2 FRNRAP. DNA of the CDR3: TGTGCTAGTGGTCCCGATGTGATCGCGCGATGGGCTTTCTTT. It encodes CASGPDVIARWAFF.

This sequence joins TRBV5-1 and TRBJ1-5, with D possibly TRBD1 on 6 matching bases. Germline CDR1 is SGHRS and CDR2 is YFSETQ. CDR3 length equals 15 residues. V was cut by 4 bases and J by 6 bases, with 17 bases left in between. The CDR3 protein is CASSASNRDSQPQHF. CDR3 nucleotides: TGCGCCAGCAGCGCCTCCAACAGGGATAGTCAGCCCCAGCATTTT.

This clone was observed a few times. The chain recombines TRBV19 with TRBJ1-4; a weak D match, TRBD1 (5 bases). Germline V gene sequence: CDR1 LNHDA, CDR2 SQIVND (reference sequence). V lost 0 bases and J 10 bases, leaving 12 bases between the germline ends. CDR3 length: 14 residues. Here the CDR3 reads CASSIDSGLVKLFF. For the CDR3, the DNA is TGTGCCAGTAGTATAGATTCGGGACTCGTAAAACTGTTTTTT.

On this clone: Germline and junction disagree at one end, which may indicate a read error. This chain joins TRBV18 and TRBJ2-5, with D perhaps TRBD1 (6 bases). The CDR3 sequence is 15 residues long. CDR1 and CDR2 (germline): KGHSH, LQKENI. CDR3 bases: TGTGCCAGCTCACCGAGGGGGACACCGGATCCCCCCTTAAACTTC. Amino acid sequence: CASSPRGTPDPPLNF.

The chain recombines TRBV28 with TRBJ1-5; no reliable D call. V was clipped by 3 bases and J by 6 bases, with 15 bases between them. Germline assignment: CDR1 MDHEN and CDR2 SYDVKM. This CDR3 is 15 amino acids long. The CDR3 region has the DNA TGTGCCAGCAGTTTCCGCGGGCAGCTGTTTCAGCCCCAGCATTTT. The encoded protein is CASSFRGQLFQPQHF.

CDR3 protein: CASSPIGQGSTGELFF. CDR3 nucleotide sequence: TGTGCCAGCTCACCAATTGGACAGGGGTCCACCGGGGAGCTGTTTTTT. The chain recombines TRBV18 with TRBJ2-2; 9 nucleotides agree with TRBD1. Germline CDR1 and CDR2: KGHSH and LQKENI. This CDR3 has 16 amino acids. The V segment lost 2 bases and the J segment 4 bases; nucleotides outside the gene matches: 5.

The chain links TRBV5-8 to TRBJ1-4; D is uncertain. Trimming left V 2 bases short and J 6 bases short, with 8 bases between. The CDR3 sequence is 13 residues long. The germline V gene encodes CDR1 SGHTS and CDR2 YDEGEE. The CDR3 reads CASSFYGYEKLFF. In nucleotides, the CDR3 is TGTGCCAGCAGCTTCTACGGGTATGAAAAACTGTTTTTT. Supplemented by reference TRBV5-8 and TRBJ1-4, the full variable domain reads EAGVTQSPTHLIKTRGQQATLRCSPISGHTSVYWYQQALGLGLQFLLWYDEGEERNRGNFPPRFSGRQFPNYSSELNVNALELEDSALYLCASSFYGYEKLFFGSGTQLSVL.

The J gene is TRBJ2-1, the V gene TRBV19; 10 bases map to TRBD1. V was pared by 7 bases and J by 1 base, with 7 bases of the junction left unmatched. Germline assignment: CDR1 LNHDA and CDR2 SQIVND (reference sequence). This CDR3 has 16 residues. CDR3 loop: CASTLTGGISYNEQFF. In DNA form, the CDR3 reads TGTGCCAGTACCTTGACAGGGGGCATTTCCTACAATGAGCAGTTCTTC.

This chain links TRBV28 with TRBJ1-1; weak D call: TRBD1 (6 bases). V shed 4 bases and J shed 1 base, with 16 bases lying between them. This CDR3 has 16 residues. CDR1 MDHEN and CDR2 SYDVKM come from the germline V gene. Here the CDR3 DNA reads TGTGCCAGCAGTTCCCCAGGGGACCCTTCGAACACTGAAGCTTTCTTT. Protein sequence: CASSSPGDPSNTEAFF. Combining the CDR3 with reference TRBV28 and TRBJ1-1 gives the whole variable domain DVKVTQSSRYLVKRTGEKVFLECVQDMDHENMFWYRQDPGLGLRLIYFSYDVKMKEKGDIPEGYSVSREKKERFSLILESASTNQTSMYLCASSSPGDPSNTEAFFGQGTRLTVV.